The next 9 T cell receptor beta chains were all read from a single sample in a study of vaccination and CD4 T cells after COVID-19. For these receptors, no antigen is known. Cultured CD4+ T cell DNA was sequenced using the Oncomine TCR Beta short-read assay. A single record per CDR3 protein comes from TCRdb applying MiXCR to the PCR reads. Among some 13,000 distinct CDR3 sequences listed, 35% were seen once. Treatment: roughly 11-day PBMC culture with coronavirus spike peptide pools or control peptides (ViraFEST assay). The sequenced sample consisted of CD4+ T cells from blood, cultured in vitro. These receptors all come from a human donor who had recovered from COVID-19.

CDR3 residues: CASRRPTTGETQYF. CDR3 bases: TGCGCCAGCCGTCGCCCCACCACAGGAGAGACCCAGTACTTC. V and J are TRBV5-1 and TRBJ2-5; tentatively, D is TRBD1 (5 bases). There are 14 residues in the CDR3. The germline V and J ends were trimmed by 7 bases and 4 bases, with 17 bases remaining between them. Per the germline V gene, CDR1 is SGHRS and CDR2 is YFSETQ.

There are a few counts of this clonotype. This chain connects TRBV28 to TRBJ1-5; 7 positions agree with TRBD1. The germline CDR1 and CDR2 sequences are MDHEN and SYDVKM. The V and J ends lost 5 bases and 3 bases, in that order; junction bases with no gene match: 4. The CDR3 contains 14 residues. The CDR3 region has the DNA TGTGCCAGCAGTAAGACAGGGTACAATCAGCCCCAGCATTTT. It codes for CASSKTGYNQPQHF.

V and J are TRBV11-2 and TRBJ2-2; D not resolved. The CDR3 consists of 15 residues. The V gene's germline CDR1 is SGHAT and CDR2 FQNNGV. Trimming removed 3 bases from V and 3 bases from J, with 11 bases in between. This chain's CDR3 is CASSFSPEYTGELFF. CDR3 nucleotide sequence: TGTGCCAGCAGCTTTTCTCCGGAATACACCGGGGAGCTGTTTTTT.

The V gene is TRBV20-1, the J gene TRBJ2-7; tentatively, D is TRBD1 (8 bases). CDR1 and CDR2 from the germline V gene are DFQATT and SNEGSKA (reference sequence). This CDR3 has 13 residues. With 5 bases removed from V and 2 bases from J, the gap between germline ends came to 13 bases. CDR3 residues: CSAQGAGAYEQYF. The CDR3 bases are TGCAGTGCTCAGGGGGCGGGGGCCTACGAGCAGTACTTC.

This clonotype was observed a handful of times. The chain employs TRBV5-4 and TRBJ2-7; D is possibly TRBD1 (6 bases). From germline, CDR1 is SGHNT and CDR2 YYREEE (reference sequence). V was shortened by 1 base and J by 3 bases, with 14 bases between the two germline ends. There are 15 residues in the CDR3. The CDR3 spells CASSLRTANLYEQYF. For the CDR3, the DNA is TGTGCCAGCAGCTTGCGGACAGCGAATCTCTACGAGCAGTACTTC.

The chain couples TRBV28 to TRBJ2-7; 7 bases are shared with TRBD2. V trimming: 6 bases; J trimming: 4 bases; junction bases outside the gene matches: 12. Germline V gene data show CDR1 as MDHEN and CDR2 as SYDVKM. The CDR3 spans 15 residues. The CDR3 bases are TGTGCCAGCAGATGGGAGGGCCTTAGGGGATACGAGCAGTACTTC. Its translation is CASRWEGLRGYEQYF.

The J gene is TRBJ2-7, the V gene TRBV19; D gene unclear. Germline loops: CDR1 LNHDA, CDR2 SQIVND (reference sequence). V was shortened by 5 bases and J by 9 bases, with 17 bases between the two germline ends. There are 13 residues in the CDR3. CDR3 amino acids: CASSLSHRLPQYF. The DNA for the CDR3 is TGTGCCAGTAGTTTATCGCATCGCCTACCGCAGTACTTC.

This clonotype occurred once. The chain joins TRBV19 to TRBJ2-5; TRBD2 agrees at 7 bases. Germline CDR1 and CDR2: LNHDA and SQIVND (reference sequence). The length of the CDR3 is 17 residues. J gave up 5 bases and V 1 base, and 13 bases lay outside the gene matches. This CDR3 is CASSIGGSGPMGETQYF. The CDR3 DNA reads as TGTGCCAGTAGTATAGGCGGGAGCGGACCTATGGGGGAGACCCAGTACTTC.

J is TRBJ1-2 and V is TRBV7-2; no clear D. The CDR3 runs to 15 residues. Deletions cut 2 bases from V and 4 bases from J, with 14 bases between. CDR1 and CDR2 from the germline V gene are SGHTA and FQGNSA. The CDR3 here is CASSLSGSQVYGYTF. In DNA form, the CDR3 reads TGTGCCAGCAGCTTAAGCGGCAGCCAGGTCTATGGCTACACCTTC.